This T cell receptor (beta chain) was sequenced in a study of CD8 T cells in ankylosing spondylitis. The length of the CDR3 is 14 residues. The V end was cut by 2 bases, the J end by 2 bases, with 10 bases between. The germline V gene has CDR1 MDHEN and CDR2 SYDVKM. Overall study findings and caveats: Disease-linked clones bore a CD8+ phenotype, appearing relatively rarely in peripheral blood. There were earlier reports of some motif variants in reactive arthritis synovial fluid and blood. There was a TCR beta motif, made of several highly homologous variants, that appeared characteristic of ankylosing spondylitis blood. Enrichment of disease-linked clones was reportedly significant in matched ankylosing spondylitis synovial fluid.

The table lists this clonotype with many counts. Antigen unknown. In making TCR beta libraries, quantitative 5'-RACE with molecular barcodes was used. TCRdb re-called the 5' RACE reads through MiXCR, storing one row per CDR3 protein. The top ten clones hold more than 12% of a sample with 350,000 or so distinct CDR3 sequences, 7% to 9% of them seen once. The clonotype originates from a male donor with ankylosing spondylitis. This chain uses TRBV28 with TRBJ2-7; D is possibly TRBD2 (7 bases). Sample: blood, either unsorted or a sorted T cell fraction (not recorded which). The CDR3 sequence is CASSLPGGPYEQYF. DNA of the CDR3: TGTGCCAGCAGTTTACCGGGGGGCCCCTACGAGCAGTACTTC.